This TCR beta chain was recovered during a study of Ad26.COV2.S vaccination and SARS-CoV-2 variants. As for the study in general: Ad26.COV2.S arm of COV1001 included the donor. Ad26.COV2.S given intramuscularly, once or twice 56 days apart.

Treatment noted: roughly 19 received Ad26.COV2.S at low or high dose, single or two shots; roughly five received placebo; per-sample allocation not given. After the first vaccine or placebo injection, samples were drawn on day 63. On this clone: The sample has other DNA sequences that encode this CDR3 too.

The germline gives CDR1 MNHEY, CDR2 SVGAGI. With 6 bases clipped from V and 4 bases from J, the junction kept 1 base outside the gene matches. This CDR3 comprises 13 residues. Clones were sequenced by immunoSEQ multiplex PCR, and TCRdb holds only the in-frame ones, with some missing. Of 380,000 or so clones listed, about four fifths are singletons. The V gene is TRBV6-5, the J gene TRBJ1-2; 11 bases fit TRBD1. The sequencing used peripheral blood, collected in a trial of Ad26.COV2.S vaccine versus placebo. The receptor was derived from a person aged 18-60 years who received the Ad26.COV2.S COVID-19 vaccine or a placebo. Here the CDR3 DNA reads TGTGCCAGCAGGGGGACAGGGGGCTATGGCTACACCTTC. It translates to CASRGTGGYGYTF.